The present TCR beta chain was sequenced within a study of identical twins. cDNA molecules carried unique molecular identifiers, and template switching added a universal primer site. TCRdb reprocessed the 5' RACE reads with MiXCR, giving one entry per CDR3 protein. This table holds hundreds of thousands of distinct CDR3 sequences, around 15% found once. Only a few counts were recorded for this clonotype. The sequenced sample consisted of memory (CD45RO+) T cells sorted from blood. This clonotype was sampled from a woman aged 18-29 years in good health.

The CDR3 here is CASSQGTGFYEQYF. The CDR3 DNA reads TGTGCCAGCAGCCAAGGCACAGGTTTCTACGAGCAGTACTTC. The chain carries TRBV4-2 and TRBJ2-7; a weak D match, TRBD1 (5 bases). V gave up 1 base and J gave up 3 bases, with 10 bases separating them. The CDR3 loop spans 14 amino acids. Germline V lookup: CDR1 LGHNA, CDR2 YNFKEQ.